This T cell receptor (beta chain) derives from a study of cytomegalovirus exposure and HLA in healthy donors. Study-wide context: There were some 410 genotyped donors. Of these, about 81% fell in the genetic ancestry cluster associated with self-reported Caucasian donors. General study results and limits: Altogether, 164 TCR beta chains were recorded as cytomegalovirus-associated. Being productive about 87% or about 30% of the time was typical of most TCR beta V segments in an earlier analysis.

Germline values: CDR1 LNHDA, CDR2 SQIVND (reference sequence). The V segment lost 4 bases and the J segment 1 base; nucleotides outside the gene matches: 11. The CDR3 runs 19 residues. Each donor was healthy, and each was a bone marrow donor. The PCR employed 60 Vbeta primers together with 13 Jbeta primers. This table comes from immunoSEQ multiplex PCR, and its TCRdb copy is limited to in-frame clones, with some not included. Among 70,000 or so clones listed, 78% were seen once. This clone was picked up one time. Its antigen is currently unknown. This sequence joins TRBV19 and TRBJ1-5; 12 nucleotides align to TRBD1. The receptor was derived from a man aged 18 to 29 in good health and CMV-seropositive. The sequencing input was PBMCs. The CDR3 spells CASSRGTGGRGWSNQPQHF. CDR3 DNA sequence: TGTGCCAGTAGTAGGGGGACAGGGGGCCGCGGGTGGAGCAATCAGCCCCAGCATTTT.